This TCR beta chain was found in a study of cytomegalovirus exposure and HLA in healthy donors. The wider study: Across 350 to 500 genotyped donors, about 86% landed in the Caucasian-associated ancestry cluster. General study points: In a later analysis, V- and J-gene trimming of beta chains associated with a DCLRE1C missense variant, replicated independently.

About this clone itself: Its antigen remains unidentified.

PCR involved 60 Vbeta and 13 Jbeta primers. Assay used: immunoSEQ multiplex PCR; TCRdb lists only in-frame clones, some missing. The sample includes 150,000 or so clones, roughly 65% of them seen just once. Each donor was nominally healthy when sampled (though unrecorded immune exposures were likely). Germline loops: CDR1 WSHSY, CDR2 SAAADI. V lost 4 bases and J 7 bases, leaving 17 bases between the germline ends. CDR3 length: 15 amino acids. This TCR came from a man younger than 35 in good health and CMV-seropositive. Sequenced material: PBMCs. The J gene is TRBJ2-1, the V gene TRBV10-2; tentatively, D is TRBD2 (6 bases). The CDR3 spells CASSVVTRRVNEQFF. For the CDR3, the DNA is TGCGCCAGCAGTGTAGTGACTAGGCGAGTTAATGAGCAGTTCTTC.